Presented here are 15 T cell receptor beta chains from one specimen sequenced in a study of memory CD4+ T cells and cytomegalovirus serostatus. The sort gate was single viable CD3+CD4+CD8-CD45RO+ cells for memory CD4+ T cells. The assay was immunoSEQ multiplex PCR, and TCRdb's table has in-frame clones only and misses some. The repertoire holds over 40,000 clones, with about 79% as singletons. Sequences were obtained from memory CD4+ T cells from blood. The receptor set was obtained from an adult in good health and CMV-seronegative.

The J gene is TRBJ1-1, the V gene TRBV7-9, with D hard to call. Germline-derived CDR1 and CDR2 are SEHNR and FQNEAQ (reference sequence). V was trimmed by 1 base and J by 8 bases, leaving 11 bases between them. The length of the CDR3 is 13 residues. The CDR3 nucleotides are TGTGCCAGCAGCTTAGTCGCCCAGGCGGAAGCTTTCTTT. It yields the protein CASSLVAQAEAFF.

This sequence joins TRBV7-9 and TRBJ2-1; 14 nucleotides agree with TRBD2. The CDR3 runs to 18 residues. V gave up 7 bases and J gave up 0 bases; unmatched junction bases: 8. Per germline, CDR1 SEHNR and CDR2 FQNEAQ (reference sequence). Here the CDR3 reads CASTSGLAGGSSYNEQFF. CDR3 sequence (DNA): TGTGCCAGCACATCAGGACTAGCGGGGGGATCCTCCTACAATGAGCAGTTCTTC.

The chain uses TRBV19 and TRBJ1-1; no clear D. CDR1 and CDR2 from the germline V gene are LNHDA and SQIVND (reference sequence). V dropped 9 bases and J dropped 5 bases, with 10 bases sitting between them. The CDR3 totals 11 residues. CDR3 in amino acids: CASRTGTEAFF. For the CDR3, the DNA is TGTGCCAGCAGGACCGGGACTGAAGCTTTCTTT.

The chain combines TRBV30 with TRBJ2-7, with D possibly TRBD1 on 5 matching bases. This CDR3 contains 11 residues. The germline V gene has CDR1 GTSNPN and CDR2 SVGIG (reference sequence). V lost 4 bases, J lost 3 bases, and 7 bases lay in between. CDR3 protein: CAWKQDYEQYF. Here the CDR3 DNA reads TGTGCCTGGAAACAGGACTACGAGCAGTACTTC.

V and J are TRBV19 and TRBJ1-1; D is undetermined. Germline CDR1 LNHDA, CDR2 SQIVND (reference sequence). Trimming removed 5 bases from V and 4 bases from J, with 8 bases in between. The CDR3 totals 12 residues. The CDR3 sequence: CASSLAGTEAFF. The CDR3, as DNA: TGTGCCAGTAGTCTAGCCGGCACTGAAGCTTTCTTT.

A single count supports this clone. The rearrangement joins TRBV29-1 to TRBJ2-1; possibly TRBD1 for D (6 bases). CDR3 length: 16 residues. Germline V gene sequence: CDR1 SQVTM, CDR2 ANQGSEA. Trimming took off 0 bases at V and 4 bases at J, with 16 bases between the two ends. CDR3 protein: CSVEDPHYRDYNEQFF. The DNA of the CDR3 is TGCAGCGTTGAAGATCCGCATTACAGGGATTACAATGAGCAGTTCTTC.

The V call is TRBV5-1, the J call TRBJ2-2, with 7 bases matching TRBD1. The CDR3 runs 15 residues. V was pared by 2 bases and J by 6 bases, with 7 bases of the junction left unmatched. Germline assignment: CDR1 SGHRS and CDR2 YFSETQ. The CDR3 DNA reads TGCGCCAGCAGCTTCAATACAGGGGAACCCGGGGAGCTGTTTTTT. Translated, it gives CASSFNTGEPGELFF.

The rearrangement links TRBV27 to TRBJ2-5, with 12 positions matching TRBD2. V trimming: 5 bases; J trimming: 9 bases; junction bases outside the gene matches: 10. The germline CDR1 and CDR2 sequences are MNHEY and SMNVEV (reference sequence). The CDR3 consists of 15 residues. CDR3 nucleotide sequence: TGTGCCAGCAGTCCCCGCGGCGCTAGCGGGGGGGCCCAGTACTTC. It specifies CASSPRGASGGAQYF.

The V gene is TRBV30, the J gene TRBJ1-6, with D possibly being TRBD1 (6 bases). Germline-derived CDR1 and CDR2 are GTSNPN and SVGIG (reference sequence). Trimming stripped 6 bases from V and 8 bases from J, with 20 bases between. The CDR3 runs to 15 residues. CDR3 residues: CACSKGQPGYSPLHF. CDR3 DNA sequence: TGTGCCTGTTCCAAAGGACAGCCGGGCTATTCACCCCTCCACTTT. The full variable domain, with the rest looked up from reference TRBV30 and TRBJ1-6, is SQTIHQWPATLVQPVGSPLSLECTVEGTSNPNLYWYRQAAGRGLQLLFYSVGIGQISSEVPQNLSASRPQDRQFILSSKKLLLSDSGFYLCACSKGQPGYSPLHFGNGTRLTVT.

The CDR3 DNA reads as TGTGCCAGCAGTGAATCGGGACTTTTCCTCCATCAGCCCCAGCATTTT. Amino acid sequence: CASSESGLFLHQPQHF. The V and J genes are TRBV6-1 and TRBJ1-5, with D perhaps TRBD1 (5 bases). Trimming stripped 2 bases from V and 5 bases from J, with 16 bases between. Germline V gives CDR1 MNHNS, CDR2 SASEGT. There are 16 residues in the CDR3.

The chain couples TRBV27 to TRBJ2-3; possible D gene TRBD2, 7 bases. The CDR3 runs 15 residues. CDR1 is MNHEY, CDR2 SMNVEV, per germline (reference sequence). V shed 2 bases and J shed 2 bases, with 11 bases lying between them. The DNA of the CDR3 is TGTGCCAGCAGTTTAGCGGGGGCCACCACAGATACGCAGTATTTT. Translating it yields CASSLAGATTDTQYF.

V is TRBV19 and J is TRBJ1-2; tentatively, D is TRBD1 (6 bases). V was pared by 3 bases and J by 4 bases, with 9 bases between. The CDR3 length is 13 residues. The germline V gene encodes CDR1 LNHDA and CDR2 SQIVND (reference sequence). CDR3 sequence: CASSISGAYGYTF. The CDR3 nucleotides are TGTGCCAGTAGTATTTCAGGGGCCTATGGCTACACCTTC.

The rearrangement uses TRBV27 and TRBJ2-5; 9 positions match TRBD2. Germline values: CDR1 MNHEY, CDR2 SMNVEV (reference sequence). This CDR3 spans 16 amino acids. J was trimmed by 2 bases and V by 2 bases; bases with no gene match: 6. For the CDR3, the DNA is TGTGCCAGCAGTTTAGCGCTAGCGGGGCCACAAGAGACCCAGTACTTC. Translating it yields CASSLALAGPQETQYF.

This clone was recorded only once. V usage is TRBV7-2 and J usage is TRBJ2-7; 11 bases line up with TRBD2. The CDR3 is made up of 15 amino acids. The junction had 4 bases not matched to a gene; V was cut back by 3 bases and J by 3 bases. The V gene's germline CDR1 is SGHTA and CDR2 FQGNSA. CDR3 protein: CASSFSSGGYYEQYF. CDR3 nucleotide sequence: TGTGCCAGCAGCTTCTCTAGCGGGGGGTACTACGAGCAGTACTTC.

The CDR3 protein is CASSVLAGGSYNEQFF. The CDR3 nucleotides read TGTGCCAGCAGTGTCTTAGCGGGGGGGTCCTACAATGAGCAGTTCTTC. The chain has TRBV2 and TRBJ2-1; TRBD2 agrees at 11 bases. Trimming removed 4 bases from V and 1 base from J; junction bases left unmatched: 3. From germline, CDR1 is SNHLY and CDR2 FYNNEI. The CDR3 consists of 16 residues.